What follows are 29 T cell receptor beta chains derived from one specimen sequenced in a study of blood T cell repertoires in COVID-19. The table came from immunoSEQ multiplex PCR; TCRdb's copy has only in-frame clones and leaves some out. The sample gives some 180,000 clones, about 85% of which show up once; around 7.8% is in the top ten. Sample: peripheral blood. The receptors were gathered from a woman aged 55-70 years with acute or convalescent COVID-19.

Only a few counts were recorded for this clone. J is TRBJ1-2 and V is TRBV3-1 (or the pseudogene TRBV3-2); 7 nucleotides agree with TRBD1. From germline, CDR1 is LGHDT and CDR2 YNNKEL (reference sequence). The CDR3 loop spans 16 amino acids. V trimming: 3 bases; J trimming: 4 bases; junction bases outside the gene matches: 11. Written as DNA, the CDR3 is TGTGCCAGCAGCCATGCAGGGGGTCTGAACTCCTATGGCTACACCTTC. This encodes CASSHAGGLNSYGYTF.

This rearrangement joins TRBV19 to TRBJ1-2; tentative D call: TRBD1 (6 bases). The CDR3 totals 16 residues. Germline values: CDR1 LNHDA, CDR2 SQIVND (reference sequence). Trimming removed 7 bases at V and 0 bases at J, with 18 bases between. The CDR3 loop is CASNSITGMANYGYTF. CDR3 in DNA: TGTGCCAGTAACTCCATTACAGGGATGGCTAACTATGGCTACACCTTC.

The chain recombines TRBV7-8 with TRBJ2-7, with D perhaps matching TRBD1 (7 bases). CDR1 SGHVS and CDR2 FQNEAQ come from the germline V gene. The V end was cut by 5 bases, the J end by 3 bases, with 11 bases between. The CDR3 spans 13 residues. CDR3 amino acids: CASSRGTDYEQYF. The CDR3 DNA follows: TGTGCCAGCAGCCGCGGGACAGACTACGAGCAGTACTTC.

The chain employs TRBV19 and TRBJ1-4, with no clear D. Germline-derived CDR1 and CDR2 are LNHDA and SQIVND (reference sequence). This CDR3 comprises 14 residues. V lost 3 bases and J 5 bases, leaving 10 bases between the germline ends. This CDR3 is CASSIFGQNEKLFF. CDR3 coding DNA: TGTGCCAGTAGTATTTTTGGCCAGAATGAAAAACTGTTTTTT.

This sequence joins TRBV5-1 and TRBJ1-2; D remains unclear. Trimming stripped 0 bases from V and 3 bases from J, with 12 bases between. In germline, CDR1 is SGHRS, CDR2 YFSETQ. CDR3 length: 15 amino acids. CDR3 nucleotides: TGCGCCAGCAGCTTGGGGTCTACGGGTGACTATGGCTACACCTTC. Its protein is CASSLGSTGDYGYTF.

The chain employs TRBV4-1 and TRBJ1-1; 7 bases align to TRBD1. This CDR3 comprises 14 residues. Unmatched junction bases numbered 7, after V lost 3 bases and J lost 6 bases. Per germline, CDR1 MGHRA and CDR2 YSYEKL. CDR3 protein: CASSHQQGYAEAFF. For the CDR3, the DNA is TGCGCCAGCAGCCACCAACAGGGGTACGCTGAAGCTTTCTTT.

The sample holds one count of this clone. The rearrangement links TRBV7-2 to TRBJ1-2, with a tentative D call TRBD1 (6 bases). Germline V gene data show CDR1 as SGHTA and CDR2 as FQGNSA. This CDR3 contains 15 residues. Trimming removed 2 bases from V and 8 bases from J, with 18 bases in between. CDR3 nucleotide sequence: TGTGCCAGCAGCTTAACAGGGCAGACCAAGGGGGGCTACACCTTC. It translates to CASSLTGQTKGGYTF. The full variable domain, completed using reference TRBV7-2 and TRBJ1-2, is GAGVSQSPSNKVTEKGKDVELRCDPISGHTALYWYRQSLGQGLEFLIYFQGNSAPDKSGLPSDRFSAERTGGSVSTLTIQRTQQEDSAVYLCASSLTGQTKGGYTFGSGTRLTVV.

The chain has TRBV5-1 and TRBJ2-3; weak D call: TRBD2 (5 bases). The CDR3 runs 16 residues. With 3 bases removed from V and 2 bases from J, the gap between germline ends came to 16 bases. Germline V CDR1 and CDR2: SGHRS, YFSETQ. CDR3 loop: CASSSGLTVVTDTQYF. DNA for the CDR3: TGCGCCAGCAGCTCTGGACTGACCGTAGTCACAGATACGCAGTATTTT.

The chain joins TRBV24-1 to TRBJ2-5; TRBD2 matches 13 bases. Germline trimming cut 9 bases from V and 4 bases from J; bases unmatched to any gene: 7. The CDR3 spans 15 residues. Per the germline V gene, CDR1 is KGHDR and CDR2 is SFDVKD. CDR3 in amino acids: CATQDGLAGAETQYF. In DNA, the CDR3 is TGTGCCACCCAGGATGGACTAGCGGGAGCAGAGACCCAGTACTTC.

This chain uses TRBV5-1 with TRBJ2-3; D might be TRBD2 (6 bases). Germline CDR1 SGHRS, CDR2 YFSETQ. V dropped 3 bases and J dropped 5 bases, with 13 bases sitting between them. This CDR3 spans 14 amino acids. CDR3 amino acids: CASSSGGVGDTQYF. The CDR3 coding sequence is TGCGCCAGCAGCTCCGGGGGAGTAGGAGATACGCAGTATTTT.

This clone is a singleton in its sample. The V and J genes are TRBV11-3 and TRBJ2-1; weak D call: TRBD2 (6 bases). Germline V gives CDR1 SGHNT, CDR2 YENEEA. V lost 5 bases and J lost 2, with 10 bases in between. The length of the CDR3 is 14 residues. CDR3 nucleotides: TGTGCCAGCAGCCCCGGAGGGGCCTACAATGAGCAGTTCTTC. Its translation: CASSPGGAYNEQFF.

The chain is built from TRBV5-5 and TRBJ1-2; maybe TRBD1 (6 bases). CDR1 is SGHKS and CDR2 is YYEKEE in the germline V gene (reference sequence). CDR3 length: 13 residues. Trimming left V 0 bases short and J 6 bases short, with 9 bases between. CDR3 sequence: CASSLEAGDGYTF. As DNA, the CDR3 is TGTGCCAGCAGCTTGGAGGCAGGGGATGGCTACACCTTC.

The CDR3 nucleotides are TGTGCCAGCTCACCAAGTGGCAGGGTGAACACTGAAGCTTTCTTT. Translating gives CASSPSGRVNTEAFF. This chain connects TRBV18 to TRBJ1-1; TRBD1 is a possible D gene (5 bases). Per the germline V gene, CDR1 is KGHSH and CDR2 is LQKENI. V gave up 2 bases and J gave up 0 bases, with 10 bases separating them. This CDR3 is built from 15 residues. The full variable domain, completed using reference TRBV18 and TRBJ1-1, is NAGVMQNPRHLVRRRGQEARLRCSPMKGHSHVYWYRQLPEEGLKFMVYLQKENIIDESGMPKERFSAEFPKEGPSILRIQQVVRGDSAAYFCASSPSGRVNTEAFFGQGTRLTVV.

The rearrangement links TRBV5-1 to TRBJ1-2; TRBD1 matches at 11 bases. Germline CDR1 and CDR2: SGHRS and YFSETQ. V was clipped by 4 bases and J by 4 bases; unmatched bases: 3. This CDR3 comprises 14 residues. This chain's CDR3 is CASSPGQGAYGYTF. The CDR3 DNA follows: TGCGCCAGCAGCCCAGGACAGGGGGCCTATGGCTACACCTTC.

This clone showed up just a few times. V usage is TRBV6-5 and J usage is TRBJ1-5; D remains unclear. Germline CDR1 is MNHEY and CDR2 is SVGAGI. Trimming stripped 8 bases from V and 8 bases from J, with 7 bases between. The CDR3 extends over 10 amino acids. Here the CDR3 DNA reads TGTGCCAGCGGGAGAAAGCCCCAGCATTTT. Its translation: CASGRKPQHF.

V and J are TRBV30 and TRBJ2-1; 16 bases align to TRBD2. The CDR3 totals 16 residues. Germline trimming cut 2 bases from V and 9 bases from J; bases unmatched to any gene: 7. Germline CDR1 is GTSNPN and CDR2 is SVGIG (reference sequence). In nucleotides, the CDR3 is TGTGCCTGGAGTCTCCGGGGACTAGCGGGAGGGAGTGAGCAGTTCTTC. Amino acids: CAWSLRGLAGGSEQFF.

This clone has only one observation. The chain employs TRBV30 and TRBJ2-2, with TRBD2 identical over 14 bases. The CDR3 consists of 18 residues. The germline V gene has CDR1 GTSNPN and CDR2 SVGIG (reference sequence). The ends lost 8 bases at V and 7 bases at J; junction bases unmatched: 18. CDR3 nucleotides: TGTGCCAGCGACAGGGGCGTGGGACTAGCGGGAGTTAACGGGGAGCTGTTTTTT. Its translation: CASDRGVGLAGVNGELFF. The complete variable domain, with remaining parts taken from reference TRBV30 and TRBJ2-2, reads SQTIHQWPATLVQPVGSPLSLECTVEGTSNPNLYWYRQAAGRGLQLLFYSVGIGQISSEVPQNLSASRPQDRQFILSSKKLLLSDSGFYLCASDRGVGLAGVNGELFFGEGSRLTVL.

The J gene is TRBJ2-1, the V gene TRBV25-1; TRBD2 matches 11 bases. Germline V gives CDR1 MGHDK, CDR2 SYGVNS. The CDR3 runs 17 residues. V gave up 3 bases and J gave up 5 bases; unmatched junction bases: 9. The CDR3 loop reads CASSDLSGRAFDNEQFF. The CDR3 nucleotides read TGTGCCAGCAGTGACCTTAGCGGGAGGGCCTTTGACAATGAGCAGTTCTTC.

This clone appeared a single time. This chain connects TRBV28 to TRBJ1-2; maybe TRBD1 (6 bases). From germline, CDR1 is MDHEN and CDR2 SYDVKM. This CDR3 has 15 residues. V lost 5 bases, J lost 1 base, and 14 bases lay in between. CDR3 amino acids: CASSPPGTFNYGYTF. CDR3 nucleotide sequence: TGTGCCAGCAGTCCACCCGGGACATTTAACTATGGCTACACCTTC.

The chain recombines TRBV5-5 with TRBJ2-1, with 9 nucleotides matching TRBD2. Per germline, CDR1 SGHKS and CDR2 YYEKEE (reference sequence). Trimming at V came to 3 bases and at J to 6 bases, leaving 10 bases not matched to a gene. This CDR3 has 16 residues. CDR3 loop: CASSWELAGGFNEQFF. CDR3 sequence (DNA): TGTGCCAGCAGCTGGGAACTGGCGGGAGGGTTCAATGAGCAGTTCTTC.

The chain joins TRBV6-6 to TRBJ2-7, with a weak D call TRBD1 (6 bases). The CDR3 covers 12 residues. Germline assignment: CDR1 MNHNY and CDR2 SVGAGI (reference sequence). Trimming removed 6 bases at V and 2 bases at J, with 8 bases between. The CDR3 DNA follows: TGTGCCAGCAGCGGGACAACCTACGAGCAGTACTTC. Translated: CASSGTTYEQYF.

This chain uses TRBV28 with TRBJ1-1; tentatively, D is TRBD1 (6 bases). The V gene lost 3 bases and the J gene lost 1 base, with 15 bases spanning the gap. CDR3 length equals 16 residues. Germline CDR1 and CDR2: MDHEN and SYDVKM. Here the CDR3 reads CASSFRRGRTNTEAFF. As DNA, the CDR3 is TGTGCCAGCAGTTTTCGGCGGGGGCGGACGAACACTGAAGCTTTCTTT.

This clone has a handful of counts. The gene calls are TRBV6-1 and TRBJ1-2; 9 nucleotides align to TRBD1. The V and J ends lost 3 bases and 1 base, in that order; junction bases with no gene match: 0. Germline V gene lookup returns CDR1 MNHNS and CDR2 SASEGT. This CDR3 has 14 residues. In nucleotides, the CDR3 is TGTGCCAGCAGTGAGGACAGGGGTAACTATGGCTACACCTTC. Encoded protein: CASSEDRGNYGYTF.

This chain connects TRBV7-8 to TRBJ1-6; no firm D call. The germline V gene has CDR1 SGHVS and CDR2 FQNEAQ. The CDR3 has 14 amino acids. V shed 1 base and J shed 9 bases, with 10 bases lying between them. CDR3 sequence (DNA): TGTGCCAGCAGCTTAGACAGCAATCGTTCACCCCTCCACTTT. It yields the protein CASSLDSNRSPLHF.

The chain links TRBV30 to TRBJ2-7; D gene uncertain. Germline V gene lookup returns CDR1 GTSNPN and CDR2 SVGIG (reference sequence). With 1 base removed from V and 12 bases from J, the gap between germline ends came to 19 bases. The CDR3 extends over 13 amino acids. The CDR3 here is CAWSAFHSGSRYF. Written as DNA, the CDR3 is TGTGCCTGGAGTGCCTTCCATTCAGGCTCTCGGTACTTC.

This clone occurred once. This may be a read error: a much more frequent sequence differs by one nucleotide. In the same sample, other DNA sequences code for this CDR3. V usage is TRBV19 and J usage is TRBJ1-5, with 9 bases lining up with TRBD1. This CDR3 has 16 amino acids. Germline CDR1 reads LNHDA; CDR2 reads SQIVND (reference sequence). With 4 bases clipped from V and 3 bases from J, the junction kept 7 bases outside the gene matches. This CDR3 reads CASSTPDRGNNQPQHF. CDR3 nucleotides: TGTGCCAGTAGTACTCCGGACAGGGGAAACAATCAGCCCCAGCATTTT.

This clone was seen once. This sequence joins TRBV5-1 and TRBJ1-1; a weak D match, TRBD1 (5 bases). V lost 4 bases, J lost 0 bases, and 10 bases lay in between. From germline, CDR1 is SGHRS and CDR2 YFSETQ. The CDR3 is made up of 14 amino acids. The CDR3 is CASSETVMNTEAFF. The CDR3 nucleotides are TGCGCCAGCAGCGAGACAGTTATGAACACTGAAGCTTTCTTT. The entire variable domain, with the rest obtained from reference TRBV5-1 and TRBJ1-1, is as follows: KAGVTQTPRYLIKTRGQQVTLSCSPISGHRSVSWYQQTPGQGLQFLFEYFSETQRNKGNFPGRFSGRQFSNSRSEMNVSTLELGDSALYLCASSETVMNTEAFFGQGTRLTVV.

This rearrangement joins TRBV12-5 to TRBJ1-1, with a possible D match to TRBD1 (5 bases). The ends were cut back, 5 bases at V and 4 bases at J, with 17 bases in the middle. Germline lookup yields CDR1 LGHNT and CDR2 FRNRAP. The CDR3 is 15 residues long. The CDR3 spells CASGPRSRGITEAFF. The CDR3 nucleotides are TGTGCTAGTGGTCCCCGCAGTAGGGGCATCACTGAAGCTTTCTTT.

The chain links TRBV11-3 to TRBJ2-2; D gene unclear. Trimming stripped 2 bases from V and 1 base from J, with 2 bases between. From germline, CDR1 is SGHNT and CDR2 YENEEA. This CDR3 is 13 amino acids long. CDR3 loop: CASSLRNTGELFF. DNA of the CDR3: TGTGCCAGCAGCTTACGGAACACCGGGGAGCTGTTTTTT.